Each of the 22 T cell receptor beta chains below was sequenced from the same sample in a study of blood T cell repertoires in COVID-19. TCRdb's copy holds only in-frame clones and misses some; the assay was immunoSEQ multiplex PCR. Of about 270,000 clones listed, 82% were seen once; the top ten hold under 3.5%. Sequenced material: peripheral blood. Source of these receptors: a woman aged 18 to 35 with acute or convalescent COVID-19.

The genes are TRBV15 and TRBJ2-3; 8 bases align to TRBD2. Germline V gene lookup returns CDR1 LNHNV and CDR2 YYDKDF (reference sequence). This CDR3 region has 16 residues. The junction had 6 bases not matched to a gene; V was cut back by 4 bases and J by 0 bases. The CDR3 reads CATSTWSSGSTDTQYF. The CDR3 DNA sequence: TGTGCCACCAGCACGTGGTCTAGCGGGAGCACAGATACGCAGTATTTT.

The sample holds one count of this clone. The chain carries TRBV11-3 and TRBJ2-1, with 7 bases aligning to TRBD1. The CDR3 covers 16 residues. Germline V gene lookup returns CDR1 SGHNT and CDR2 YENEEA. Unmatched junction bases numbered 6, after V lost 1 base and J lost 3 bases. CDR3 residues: CASSLGAGGSYNEQFF. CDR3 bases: TGTGCCAGCAGCTTAGGGGCAGGGGGTAGCTACAATGAGCAGTTCTTC.

As DNA, the CDR3 is TGTGCCAGCAGCCGCGGGAATGAGCAGTTCTTC. Translation gives CASSRGNEQFF. The chain uses TRBV11-3 and TRBJ2-1; tentative D call: TRBD2 (5 bases). The ends were cut back, 5 bases at V and 7 bases at J, with 6 bases in the middle. Looked up from germline, CDR1 is SGHNT and CDR2 is YENEEA. The CDR3 consists of 11 residues.

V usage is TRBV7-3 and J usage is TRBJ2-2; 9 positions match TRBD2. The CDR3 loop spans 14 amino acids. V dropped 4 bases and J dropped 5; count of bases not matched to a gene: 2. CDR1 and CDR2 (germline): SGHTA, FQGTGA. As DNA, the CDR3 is TGTGCCAGCAGCTCCGGACTAGCGACCGGGGAGCTGTTTTTT. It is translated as CASSSGLATGELFF.

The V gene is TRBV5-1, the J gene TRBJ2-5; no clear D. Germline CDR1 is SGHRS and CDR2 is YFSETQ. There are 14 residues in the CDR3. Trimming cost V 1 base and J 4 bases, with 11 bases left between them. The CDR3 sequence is CASSLSISGETQYF. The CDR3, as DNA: TGCGCCAGCAGCTTGTCCATCAGTGGAGAGACCCAGTACTTC.

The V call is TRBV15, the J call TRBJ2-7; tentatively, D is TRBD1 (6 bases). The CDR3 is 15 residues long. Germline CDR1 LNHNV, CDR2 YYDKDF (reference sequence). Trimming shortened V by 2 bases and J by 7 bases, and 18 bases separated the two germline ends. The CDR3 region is CATSRTQGPVGEQYF. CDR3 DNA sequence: TGTGCCACCAGCAGAACACAGGGACCTGTGGGGGAGCAGTACTTC.

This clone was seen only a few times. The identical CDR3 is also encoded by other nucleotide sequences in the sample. CDR3 coding DNA: TGTGCCAGCTCACCCGGGAGCAATCAGCCCCAGCATTTT. It codes for CASSPGSNQPQHF. V is TRBV18 and J is TRBJ1-5; D unclear. CDR3 length: 13 residues. From germline, CDR1 is KGHSH and CDR2 LQKENI. The germline V and J ends were trimmed by 3 bases and 1 base, with 4 bases remaining between them.

CDR3 loop: CASSYRQGEWDYGYTF. CDR3 in DNA: TGTGCCAGCAGTTACCGACAGGGGGAATGGGACTATGGCTACACCTTC. This rearrangement joins TRBV6-2 or TRBV6-3 to TRBJ1-2, with 9 positions matching TRBD1. The trim removed 2 bases at V and 3 bases at J, leaving 7 bases unmatched. This CDR3 is 16 amino acids long. The V gene's germline CDR1 is MNHEY and CDR2 SVGEGT.

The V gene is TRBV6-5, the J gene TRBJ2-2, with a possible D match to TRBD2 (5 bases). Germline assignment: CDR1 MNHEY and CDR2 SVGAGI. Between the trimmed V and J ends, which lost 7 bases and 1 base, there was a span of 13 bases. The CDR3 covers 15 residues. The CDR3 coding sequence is TGTGCCAGCACTGTCGGACTGATGAACACCGGGGAGCTGTTTTTT. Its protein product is CASTVGLMNTGELFF.

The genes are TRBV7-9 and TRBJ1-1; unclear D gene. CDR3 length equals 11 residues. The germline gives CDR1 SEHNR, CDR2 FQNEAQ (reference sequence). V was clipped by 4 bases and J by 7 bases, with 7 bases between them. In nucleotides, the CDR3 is TGTGCCAGCAGCTGGGGAGATGAAGCTTTCTTT. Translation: CASSWGDEAFF.

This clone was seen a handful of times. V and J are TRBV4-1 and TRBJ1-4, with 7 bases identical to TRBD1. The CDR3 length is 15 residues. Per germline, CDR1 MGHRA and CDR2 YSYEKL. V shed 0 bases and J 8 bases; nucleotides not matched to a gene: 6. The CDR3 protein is CASSQDGAGGEKLFF. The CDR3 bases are TGCGCCAGCAGCCAAGATGGGGCAGGGGGGGAAAAACTGTTTTTT.

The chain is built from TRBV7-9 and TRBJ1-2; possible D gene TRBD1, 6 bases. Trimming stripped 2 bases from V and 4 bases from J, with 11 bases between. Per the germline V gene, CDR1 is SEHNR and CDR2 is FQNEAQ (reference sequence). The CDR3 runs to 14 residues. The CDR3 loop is CASSLTQGPYGYTF. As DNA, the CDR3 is TGTGCCAGCAGCTTAACCCAGGGGCCCTATGGCTACACCTTC.

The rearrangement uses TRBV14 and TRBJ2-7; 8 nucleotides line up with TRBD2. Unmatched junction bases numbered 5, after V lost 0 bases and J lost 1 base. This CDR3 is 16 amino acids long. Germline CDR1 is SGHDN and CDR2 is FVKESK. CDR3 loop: CASSQDAGLVSYEQYF. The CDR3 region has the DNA TGTGCCAGCAGCCAAGATGCGGGACTAGTTTCCTACGAGCAGTACTTC.

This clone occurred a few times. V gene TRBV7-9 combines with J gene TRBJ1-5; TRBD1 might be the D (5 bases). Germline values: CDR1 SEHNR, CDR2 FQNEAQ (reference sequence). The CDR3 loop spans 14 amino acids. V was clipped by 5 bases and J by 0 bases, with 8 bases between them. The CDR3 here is CASSPGLSNQPQHF. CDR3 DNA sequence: TGTGCCAGCAGCCCGGGACTTAGCAATCAGCCCCAGCATTTT.

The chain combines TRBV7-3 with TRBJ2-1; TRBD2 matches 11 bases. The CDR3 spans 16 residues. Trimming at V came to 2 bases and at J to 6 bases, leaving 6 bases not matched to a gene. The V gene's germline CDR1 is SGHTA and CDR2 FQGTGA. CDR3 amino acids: CASSLFGTSGSNEQFF. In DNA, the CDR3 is TGTGCCAGCAGCTTATTTGGGACTAGCGGAAGCAATGAGCAGTTCTTC.

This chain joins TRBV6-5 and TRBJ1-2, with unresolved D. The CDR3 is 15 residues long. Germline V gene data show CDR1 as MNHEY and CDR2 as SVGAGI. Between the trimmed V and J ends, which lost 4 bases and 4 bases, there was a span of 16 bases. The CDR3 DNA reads TGTGCCAGCAGTTGGAGCAGCGGAGAACTCTATGGCTACACCTTC. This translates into CASSWSSGELYGYTF.

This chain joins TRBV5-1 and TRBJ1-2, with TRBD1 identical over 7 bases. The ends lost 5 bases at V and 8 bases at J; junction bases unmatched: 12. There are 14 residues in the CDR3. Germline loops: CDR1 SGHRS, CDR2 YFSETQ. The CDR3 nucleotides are TGCGCCAGCAGTACTGGACAGGACATCCTCGGCTACACCTTC. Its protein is CASSTGQDILGYTF.

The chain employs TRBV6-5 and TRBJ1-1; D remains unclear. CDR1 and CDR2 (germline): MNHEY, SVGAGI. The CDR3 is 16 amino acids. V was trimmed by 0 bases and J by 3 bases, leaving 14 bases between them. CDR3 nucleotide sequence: TGTGCCAGCAGTTACTCGAGTTCTGAGGGCGACACTGAAGCTTTCTTT. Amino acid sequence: CASSYSSSEGDTEAFF.

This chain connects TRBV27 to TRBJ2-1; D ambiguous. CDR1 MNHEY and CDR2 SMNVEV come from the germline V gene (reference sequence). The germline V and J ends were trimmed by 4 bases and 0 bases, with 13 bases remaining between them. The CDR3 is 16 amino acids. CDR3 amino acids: CASSSVPASSYNEQFF. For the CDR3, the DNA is TGTGCCAGCAGTTCCGTTCCAGCGAGCTCCTACAATGAGCAGTTCTTC.

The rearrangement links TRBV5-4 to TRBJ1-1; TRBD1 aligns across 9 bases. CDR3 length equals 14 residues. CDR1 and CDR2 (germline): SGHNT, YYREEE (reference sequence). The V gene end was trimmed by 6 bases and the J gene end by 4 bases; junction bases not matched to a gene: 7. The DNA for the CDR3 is TGTGCCAGCAATTCCGGGACAGGGATCACTGAAGCTTTCTTT. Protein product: CASNSGTGITEAFF.

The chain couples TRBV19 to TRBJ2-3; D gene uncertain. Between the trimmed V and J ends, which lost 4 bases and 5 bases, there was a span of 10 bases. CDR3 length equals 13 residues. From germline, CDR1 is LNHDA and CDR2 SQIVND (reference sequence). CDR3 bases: TGTGCCAGTAGTACCCCGCCTAGAGATACGCAGTATTTT. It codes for CASSTPPRDTQYF.

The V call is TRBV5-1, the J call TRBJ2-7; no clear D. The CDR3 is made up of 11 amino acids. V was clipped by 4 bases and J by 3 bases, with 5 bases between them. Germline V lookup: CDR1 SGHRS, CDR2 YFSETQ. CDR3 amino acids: CASSPGYEQYF. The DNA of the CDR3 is TGCGCCAGCAGCCCGGGCTACGAGCAGTACTTC.